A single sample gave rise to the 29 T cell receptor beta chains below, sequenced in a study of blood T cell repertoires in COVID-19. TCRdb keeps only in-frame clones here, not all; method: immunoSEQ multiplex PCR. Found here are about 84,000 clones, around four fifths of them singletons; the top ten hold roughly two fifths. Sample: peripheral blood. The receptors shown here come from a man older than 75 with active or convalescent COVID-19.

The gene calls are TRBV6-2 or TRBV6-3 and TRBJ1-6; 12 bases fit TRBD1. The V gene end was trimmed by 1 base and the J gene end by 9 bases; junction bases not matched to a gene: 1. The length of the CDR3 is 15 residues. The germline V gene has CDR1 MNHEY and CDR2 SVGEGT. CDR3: CASSYWDRGRSPLHF. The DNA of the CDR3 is TGTGCCAGCAGTTACTGGGACAGGGGGCGTTCACCCCTCCACTTT.

CDR3 coding DNA: TGTGCCAGCAGCTTAGCGGGACAGGGGAACACTGAAGCTTTCTTT. Protein product: CASSLAGQGNTEAFF. V usage is TRBV7-6 and J usage is TRBJ1-1; TRBD1 matches at 9 bases. This CDR3 contains 15 residues. V was pared by 0 bases and J by 1 base, with 0 bases of the junction left unmatched. CDR1 and CDR2 from the germline V gene are SGHVS and FNYEAQ.

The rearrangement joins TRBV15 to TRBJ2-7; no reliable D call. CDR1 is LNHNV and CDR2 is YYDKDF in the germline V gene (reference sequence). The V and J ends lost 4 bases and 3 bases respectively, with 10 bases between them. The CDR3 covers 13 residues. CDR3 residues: CATSIAADYEQYF. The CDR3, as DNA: TGTGCCACCAGCATAGCCGCGGACTACGAGCAGTACTTC.

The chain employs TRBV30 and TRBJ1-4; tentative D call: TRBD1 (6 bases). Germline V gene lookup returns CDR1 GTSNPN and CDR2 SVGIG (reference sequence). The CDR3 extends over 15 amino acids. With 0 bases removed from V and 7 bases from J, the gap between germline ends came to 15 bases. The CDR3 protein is CAWSVQGGWGEKLFF. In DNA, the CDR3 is TGTGCCTGGAGTGTACAGGGAGGGTGGGGTGAAAAACTGTTTTTT.

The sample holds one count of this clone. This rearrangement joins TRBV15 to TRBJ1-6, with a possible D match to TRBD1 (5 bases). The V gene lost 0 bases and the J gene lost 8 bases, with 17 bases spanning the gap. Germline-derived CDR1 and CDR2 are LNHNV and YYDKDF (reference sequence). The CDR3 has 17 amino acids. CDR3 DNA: TGTGCCACCAGCAGAGATAAGTTAGGGGCGAGCGATTCACCCCTCCACTTT. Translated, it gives CATSRDKLGASDSPLHF.

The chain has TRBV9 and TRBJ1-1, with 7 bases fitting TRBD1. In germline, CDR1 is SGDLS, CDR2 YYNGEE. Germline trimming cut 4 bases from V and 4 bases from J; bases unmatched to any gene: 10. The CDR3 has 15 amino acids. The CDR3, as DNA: TGTGCCAGCAGCTTCCATTCAGCAGGGGGCACTGAAGCTTTCTTT. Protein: CASSFHSAGGTEAFF.

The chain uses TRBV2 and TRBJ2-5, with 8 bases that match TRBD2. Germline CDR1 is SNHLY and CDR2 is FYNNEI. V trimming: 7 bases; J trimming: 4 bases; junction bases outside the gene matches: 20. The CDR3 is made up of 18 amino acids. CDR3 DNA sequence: TGTGCCAGCAAGGACAGCCTGTATCGGGCGGGAGGAGGAGAGACCCAGTACTTC. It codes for CASKDSLYRAGGGETQYF.

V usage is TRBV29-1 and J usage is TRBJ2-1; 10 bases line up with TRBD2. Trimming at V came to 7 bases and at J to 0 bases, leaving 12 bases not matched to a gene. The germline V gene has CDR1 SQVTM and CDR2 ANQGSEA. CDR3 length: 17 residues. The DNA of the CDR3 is TGCAGCGGATCAGCGGGAGGGCCGGATCTCTCCTACAATGAGCAGTTCTTC. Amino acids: CSGSAGGPDLSYNEQFF.

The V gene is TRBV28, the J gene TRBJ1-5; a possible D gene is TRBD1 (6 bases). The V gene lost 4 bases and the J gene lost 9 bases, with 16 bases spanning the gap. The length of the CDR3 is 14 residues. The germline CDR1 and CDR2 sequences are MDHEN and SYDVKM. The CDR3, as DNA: TGTGCCAGCAGTTCCAACAGGGTGAAGGGGCCCCAGCATTTT. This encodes CASSSNRVKGPQHF.

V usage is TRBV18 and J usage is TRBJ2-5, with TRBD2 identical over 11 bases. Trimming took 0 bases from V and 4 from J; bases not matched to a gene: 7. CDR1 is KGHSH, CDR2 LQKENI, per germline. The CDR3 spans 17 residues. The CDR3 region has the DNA TGTGCCAGCTCACCACCACTAGCGGGAGAGGTTGGAGAGACCCAGTACTTC. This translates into CASSPPLAGEVGETQYF.

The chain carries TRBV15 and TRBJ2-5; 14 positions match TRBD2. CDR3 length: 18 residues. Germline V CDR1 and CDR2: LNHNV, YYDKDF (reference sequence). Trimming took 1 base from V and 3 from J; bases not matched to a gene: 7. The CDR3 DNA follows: TGTGCCACCAGCAGAGGGGGGGGACTAGCGGGAGTAGAAGAGACCCAGTACTTC. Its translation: CATSRGGGLAGVEETQYF.

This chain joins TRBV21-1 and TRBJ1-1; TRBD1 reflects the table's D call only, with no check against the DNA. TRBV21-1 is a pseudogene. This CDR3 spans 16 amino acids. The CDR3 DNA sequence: TGTGCCAGCAGCACTAGTTCCGGGACAACCAACACTGAAGCTTTCTTT. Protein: CASSTSSGTTNTEAFF.

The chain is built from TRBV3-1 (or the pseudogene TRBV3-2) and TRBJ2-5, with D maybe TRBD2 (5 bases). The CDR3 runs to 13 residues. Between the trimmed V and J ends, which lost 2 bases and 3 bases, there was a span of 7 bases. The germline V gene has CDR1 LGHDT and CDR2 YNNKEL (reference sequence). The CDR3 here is CASSQNGEETQYF. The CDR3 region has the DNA TGTGCCAGCAGCCAAAACGGGGAAGAGACCCAGTACTTC.

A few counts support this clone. CDR3 in DNA: TGTGCCAGCAGCCAAGGGCACGTAACTAACTATGGCTACACCTTC. This sequence encodes CASSQGHVTNYGYTF. The chain combines TRBV3-1 (or the pseudogene TRBV3-2) with TRBJ1-2, with D hard to call. The CDR3 runs 15 residues. V gave up 1 base and J gave up 0 bases, with 9 bases separating them. CDR1 is LGHDT and CDR2 is YNNKEL in the germline V gene (reference sequence).

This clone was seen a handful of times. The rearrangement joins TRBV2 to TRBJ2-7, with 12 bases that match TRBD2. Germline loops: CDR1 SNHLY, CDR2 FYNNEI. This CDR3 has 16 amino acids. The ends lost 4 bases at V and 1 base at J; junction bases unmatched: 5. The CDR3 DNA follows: TGTGCCAGCAGTGCTCCGGGACTAGCGGGTTCCTACGAGCAGTACTTC. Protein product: CASSAPGLAGSYEQYF.

CDR3 in amino acids: CASSFSDGTGGFAGELFF. As DNA, the CDR3 is TGCGCCAGCAGCTTCTCTGACGGGACAGGGGGCTTTGCCGGGGAGCTGTTTTTT. The rearrangement links TRBV5-1 to TRBJ2-2; 12 nucleotides match TRBD1. Germline values: CDR1 SGHRS, CDR2 YFSETQ. With 2 bases clipped from V and 6 bases from J, the junction kept 11 bases outside the gene matches. The CDR3 consists of 18 residues. The whole variable domain, remainder taken from reference TRBV5-1 and TRBJ2-2, is KAGVTQTPRYLIKTRGQQVTLSCSPISGHRSVSWYQQTPGQGLQFLFEYFSETQRNKGNFPGRFSGRQFSNSRSEMNVSTLELGDSALYLCASSFSDGTGGFAGELFFGEGSRLTVL.

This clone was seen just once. CDR3 region: CASSEQGQGNSPLHF. The DNA for the CDR3 is TGTGCCAGCAGTGAACAGGGACAGGGTAATTCACCCCTCCACTTT. The J gene is TRBJ1-6, the V gene TRBV2; 9 bases agree with TRBD1. The CDR3 is 15 amino acids. Looked up from germline, CDR1 is SNHLY and CDR2 is FYNNEI. The trim removed 2 bases at V and 6 bases at J, leaving 2 bases unmatched. Together with reference TRBV2 and TRBJ1-6, the CDR3 gives the full variable domain: EPEVTQTPSHQVTQMGQEVILRCVPISNHLYFYWYRQILGQKVEFLVSFYNNEISEKSEIFDDQFSVERPDGSNFTLKIRSTKLEDSAMYFCASSEQGQGNSPLHFGNGTRLTVT.

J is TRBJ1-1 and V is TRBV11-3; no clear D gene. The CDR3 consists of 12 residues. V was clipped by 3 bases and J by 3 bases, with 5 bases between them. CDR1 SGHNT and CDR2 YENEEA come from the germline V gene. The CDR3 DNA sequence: TGTGCCAGCAGCTTCGGGGACACTGAAGCTTTCTTT. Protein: CASSFGDTEAFF.

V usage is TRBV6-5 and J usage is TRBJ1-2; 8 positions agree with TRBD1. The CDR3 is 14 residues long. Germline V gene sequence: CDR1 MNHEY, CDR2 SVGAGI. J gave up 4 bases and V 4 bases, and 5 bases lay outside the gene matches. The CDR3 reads CASSSSTGVYGYTF. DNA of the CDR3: TGTGCCAGCAGTTCCTCGACAGGGGTCTATGGCTACACCTTC.

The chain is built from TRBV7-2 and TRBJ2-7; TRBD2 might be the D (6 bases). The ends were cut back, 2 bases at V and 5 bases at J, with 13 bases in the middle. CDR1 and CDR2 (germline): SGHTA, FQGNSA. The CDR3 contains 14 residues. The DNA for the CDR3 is TGTGCCAGCAGCTTATCACCGACTAGTAACGAGCAGTACTTC. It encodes CASSLSPTSNEQYF.

The CDR3 here is CASSISRYNEQFF. DNA of the CDR3: TGTGCCAGTAGTATATCCCGGTACAATGAGCAGTTCTTC. The chain carries TRBV19 and TRBJ2-1, with D hard to call. CDR3 length: 13 amino acids. Germline CDR1 LNHDA, CDR2 SQIVND (reference sequence). Deletions cut 2 bases from V and 4 bases from J, with 6 bases between.

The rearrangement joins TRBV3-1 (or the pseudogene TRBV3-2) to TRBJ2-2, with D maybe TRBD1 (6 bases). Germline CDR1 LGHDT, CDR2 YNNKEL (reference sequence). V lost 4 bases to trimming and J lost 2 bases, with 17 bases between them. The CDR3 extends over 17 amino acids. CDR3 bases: TGTGCCAGCAGCCCCTGGACAGCAGCGGACAACACCGGGGAGCTGTTTTTT. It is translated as CASSPWTAADNTGELFF.

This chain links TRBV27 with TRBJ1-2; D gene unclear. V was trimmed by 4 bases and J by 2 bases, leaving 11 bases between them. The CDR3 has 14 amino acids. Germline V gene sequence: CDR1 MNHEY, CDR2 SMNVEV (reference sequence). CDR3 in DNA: TGTGCCAGCAGTTCGACTTGGAGGAACTATGGCTACACCTTC. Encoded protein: CASSSTWRNYGYTF.

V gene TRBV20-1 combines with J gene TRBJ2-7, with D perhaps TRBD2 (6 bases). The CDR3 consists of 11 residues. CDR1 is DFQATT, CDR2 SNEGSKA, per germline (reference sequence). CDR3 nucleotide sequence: TGCAGGGGCAGGCGGGGATACGAGCAGTACTTC. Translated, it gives CRGRRGYEQYF.

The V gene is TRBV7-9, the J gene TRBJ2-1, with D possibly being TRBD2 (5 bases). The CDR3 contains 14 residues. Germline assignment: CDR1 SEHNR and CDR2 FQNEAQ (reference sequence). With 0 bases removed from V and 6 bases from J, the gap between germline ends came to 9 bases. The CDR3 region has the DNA TGTGCCAGCAGCTTAGCGGGAGAGGGCAATGAGCAGTTCTTC. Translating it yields CASSLAGEGNEQFF.

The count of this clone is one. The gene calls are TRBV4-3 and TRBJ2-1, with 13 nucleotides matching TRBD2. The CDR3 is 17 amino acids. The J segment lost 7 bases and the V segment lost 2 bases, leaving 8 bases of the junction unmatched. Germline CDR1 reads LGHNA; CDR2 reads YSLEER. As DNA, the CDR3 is TGCGCCAGCAGCCAACCCCCGACTAGCGGGAGGAGGAATGAGCAGTTCTTC. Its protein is CASSQPPTSGRRNEQFF.

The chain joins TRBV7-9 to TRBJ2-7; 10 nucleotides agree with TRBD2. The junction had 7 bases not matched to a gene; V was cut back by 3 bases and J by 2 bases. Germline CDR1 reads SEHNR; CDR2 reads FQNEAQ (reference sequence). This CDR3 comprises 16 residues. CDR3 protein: CASSFTLAGGPYEQYF. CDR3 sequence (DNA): TGTGCCAGCAGCTTCACCTTAGCGGGAGGTCCCTACGAGCAGTACTTC. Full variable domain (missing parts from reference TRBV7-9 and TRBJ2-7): DTGVSQNPRHKITKRGQNVTFRCDPISEHNRLYWYRQTLGQGPEFLTYFQNEAQLEKSRLLSDRFSAERPKGSFSTLEIQRTEQGDSAMYLCASSFTLAGGPYEQYFGPGTRLTVT.

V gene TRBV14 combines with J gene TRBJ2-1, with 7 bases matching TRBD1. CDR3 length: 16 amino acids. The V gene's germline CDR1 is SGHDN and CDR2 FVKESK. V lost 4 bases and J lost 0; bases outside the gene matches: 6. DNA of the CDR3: TGTGCCAGCAGCCCTTACAGGGGTAGCTCCTACAATGAGCAGTTCTTC. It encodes CASSPYRGSSYNEQFF.

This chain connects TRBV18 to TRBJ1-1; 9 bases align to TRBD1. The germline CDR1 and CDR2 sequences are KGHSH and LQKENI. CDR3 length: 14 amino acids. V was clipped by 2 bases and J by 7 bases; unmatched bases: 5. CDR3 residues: CASSPTGGWNEAFF. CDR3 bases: TGTGCCAGCTCACCAACAGGGGGCTGGAATGAAGCTTTCTTT. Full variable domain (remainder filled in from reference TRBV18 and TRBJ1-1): NAGVMQNPRHLVRRRGQEARLRCSPMKGHSHVYWYRQLPEEGLKFMVYLQKENIIDESGMPKERFSAEFPKEGPSILRIQQVVRGDSAAYFCASSPTGGWNEAFFGQGTRLTVV.